This T cell receptor (beta chain) was found in a study of neurological immune-mediated disorders. This CDR3 contains 15 residues. The V and J ends lost 4 bases and 3 bases respectively, with 15 bases between them. Germline CDR1 and CDR2: SGHRS and YFSETQ. cDNA synthesis was performed by 5'RACE with 10-nucleotide random UMIs. From 15-18 subjects, over 160 million TCR-beta sequences were obtained in each sequencing run. TCRdb reprocessed the 5' RACE reads via MiXCR and lists one record per CDR3 protein. In the table there are approximately 82,000 distinct CDR3 sequences, roughly 13% of which are singletons. In this sample, this clonotype turned up many times. The target antigen is unknown. Findings of the study overall: No CDR3 amino acid sequences were shared by expanded clones across subjects, suggesting private repertoires in all groups.

As for time point: longitudinal time-point 2. The clonotype originates from a female donor with HTLV-1-associated myelopathy (HAM/TSP). The V gene is TRBV5-1, the J gene TRBJ2-3, with D maybe TRBD1 (5 bases). The sample consisted of PBMCs. The CDR3 sequence is CASSPGAGSTDTQYF. In DNA, the CDR3 is TGCGCCAGCAGCCCTGGCGCAGGGTCAACAGATACGCAGTATTTT.